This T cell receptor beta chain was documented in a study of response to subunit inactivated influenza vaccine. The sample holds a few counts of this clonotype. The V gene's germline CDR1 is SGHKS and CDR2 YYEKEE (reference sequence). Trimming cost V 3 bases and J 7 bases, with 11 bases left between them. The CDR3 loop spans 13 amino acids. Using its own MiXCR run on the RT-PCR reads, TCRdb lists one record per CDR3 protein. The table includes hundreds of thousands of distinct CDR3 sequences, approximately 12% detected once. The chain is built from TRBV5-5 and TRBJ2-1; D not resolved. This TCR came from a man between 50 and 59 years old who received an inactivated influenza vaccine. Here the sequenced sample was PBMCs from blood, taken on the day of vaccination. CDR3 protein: CASSSLGSNEQFF. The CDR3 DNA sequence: TGTGCCAGCAGCTCGCTGGGGTCGAATGAGCAGTTCTTC.